These 24 T cell receptor beta chains came from one sample sequenced in a study of vaccination and CD4 T cells after COVID-19. The sample's treatment: approximately nine-day PBMC culture with coronavirus spike peptide pools or control peptides (ViraFEST assay). Ahead of the COVID-19 pandemic (2011-2018), the CD4+ T cells of the unexposed donor were collected. Sequenced with the Oncomine TCR Beta short-read assay was DNA taken from cultured CD4+ T cells. Using its own MiXCR run on the PCR reads, TCRdb lists one record per CDR3 protein. There are around 7,100 distinct CDR3 sequences in the sample; 53% occur only once, and roughly 18% lies in the top ten. These receptors are not linked to any known antigen. The sample consisted of CD4+ T cells from blood, cultured in vitro. These receptors were collected from a human donor in good health.

The V call is TRBV10-3, the J call TRBJ1-2, with D tentatively TRBD1 (6 bases). Germline-derived CDR1 and CDR2 are ENHRY and SYGVKD. This CDR3 has 13 residues. Trimming pared 3 bases from V and 3 bases from J, leaving 8 bases between. DNA of the CDR3: TGTGCCATCAGTGATCAGGGGTACTATGGCTACACCTTC. Protein product: CAISDQGYYGYTF.

This clonotype was detected only a few times. This rearrangement joins TRBV20-1 to TRBJ1-3, with D hard to call. Germline V gene data show CDR1 as DFQATT and CDR2 as SNEGSKA (reference sequence). The CDR3 length is 16 residues. V dropped 0 bases and J dropped 0 bases, with 12 bases sitting between them. The CDR3 reads CSARDLQYGSGNTIYF. The CDR3 DNA is TGCAGTGCTAGAGATTTGCAGTATGGCTCTGGAAACACCATATATTTT.

The chain has TRBV20-1 and TRBJ1-3, with 10 bases matching TRBD1. Germline V CDR1 and CDR2: DFQATT, SNEGSKA (reference sequence). The CDR3 is 15 amino acids. The V gene end was trimmed by 6 bases and the J gene end by 0 bases; junction bases not matched to a gene: 5. CDR3 sequence reads: CSARDRGNSGNTIYF. For the CDR3, the DNA is TGCAGTGCCAGGGACAGGGGAAACTCTGGAAACACCATATATTTT.

The rearrangement joins TRBV6-2 or TRBV6-3 to TRBJ2-4, with a tentative D call TRBD2 (5 bases). Germline V lookup: CDR1 MNHEY, CDR2 SVGEGT. The CDR3 length is 15 residues. V was cut by 2 bases and J by 9 bases, with 17 bases left in between. The CDR3 loop reads CASSYTLGTGSIQYF. In nucleotides, the CDR3 is TGTGCCAGCAGTTACACGCTGGGAACGGGGAGCATTCAGTACTTC.

The rearrangement uses TRBV20-1 and TRBJ1-5; a possible D gene is TRBD1 (5 bases). Germline V gene lookup returns CDR1 DFQATT and CDR2 SNEGSKA (reference sequence). This CDR3 region has 16 residues. Trimming stripped 3 bases from V and 4 bases from J, with 19 bases between. The CDR3 is CSASNIQGLTNQPQHF. The CDR3 nucleotides are TGCAGTGCTAGTAACATTCAGGGATTGACTAATCAGCCCCAGCATTTT.

This clonotype has only one observation. The V call is TRBV5-1, the J call TRBJ2-4; D remains ambiguous. V was trimmed by 0 bases and J by 7 bases, leaving 11 bases between them. The CDR3 has 14 residues. Germline V gene lookup returns CDR1 SGHRS and CDR2 YFSETQ. In DNA, the CDR3 is TGCGCCAGCAGCTTGGCCAAGACACCCAACATTCAGTACTTC. It codes for CASSLAKTPNIQYF. Full variable domain (rest looked up from reference TRBV5-1 and TRBJ2-4): KAGVTQTPRYLIKTRGQQVTLSCSPISGHRSVSWYQQTPGQGLQFLFEYFSETQRNKGNFPGRFSGRQFSNSRSEMNVSTLELGDSALYLCASSLAKTPNIQYFGAGTRLSVL.

J is TRBJ1-2 and V is TRBV19; perhaps TRBD1 as D (5 bases). The germline gives CDR1 LNHDA, CDR2 SQIVND (reference sequence). The CDR3 has 13 residues. V lost 6 bases, J lost 4 bases, and 12 bases lay in between. The CDR3 nucleotides read TGTGCCAGTAGGGAGGGGCTTGGCTATGGCTACACCTTC. This sequence encodes CASREGLGYGYTF.

This chain uses TRBV20-1 with TRBJ2-5, with D possibly TRBD2 on 5 matching bases. Trimming took off 3 bases at V and 4 bases at J, with 12 bases between the two ends. This CDR3 is 13 amino acids long. Germline V CDR1 and CDR2: DFQATT, SNEGSKA (reference sequence). CDR3 nucleotide sequence: TGCAGTGCTAGTAGGCTAGCCGGAGAGACCCAGTACTTC. This encodes CSASRLAGETQYF.

The chain couples TRBV19 to TRBJ1-1, with D perhaps matching TRBD1 (6 bases). In germline, CDR1 is LNHDA, CDR2 SQIVND (reference sequence). Trimming removed 9 bases at V and 1 base at J, with 21 bases between. CDR3 length: 16 amino acids. The CDR3 loop is CASAYGTRERNTEAFF. CDR3 nucleotide sequence: TGTGCCAGCGCGTACGGGACAAGAGAGAGGAACACTGAAGCTTTCTTT.

CDR3 nucleotides: TGTGCCAGCAGTTTAGGGCAGGGGGTGATCGGGAATGGCTACACCTTC. Translated, it gives CASSLGQGVIGNGYTF. The chain uses TRBV12-3 or TRBV12-4 and TRBJ1-2, with 7 positions matching TRBD1. Trimming cost V 1 base and J 6 bases; bases outside gene matches: 11. The CDR3 runs 16 residues.

J is TRBJ1-1 and V is TRBV10-3, with 7 positions matching TRBD1. The CDR3 totals 14 residues. V trimming: 4 bases; J trimming: 3 bases; junction bases outside the gene matches: 5. Germline assignment: CDR1 ENHRY and CDR2 SYGVKD. The CDR3 sequence is CAISVGTVDTEAFF. The CDR3 nucleotides are TGTGCCATCAGTGTAGGGACAGTGGACACTGAAGCTTTCTTT.

This sequence joins TRBV25-1 and TRBJ2-6, with TRBD2 as a possible D gene (5 bases). The CDR3 spans 16 residues. Trimming pared 0 bases from V and 1 base from J, leaving 7 bases between. Germline V CDR1 and CDR2: MGHDK, SYGVNS. The CDR3 DNA is TGTGCCAGCAGTGAATATCGGGGATCTGGGGCCAACGTCCTGACTTTC. This sequence encodes CASSEYRGSGANVLTF.

The chain employs TRBV21-1 and TRBJ2-5. TRBV21-1 is designated a pseudogene. The CDR3 spans 14 residues. The CDR3 spells CASTKARIQETQYF. CDR3 in DNA: TGTGCCAGCACCAAAGCTAGAATCCAAGAGACCCAGTACTTC.

This chain joins TRBV27 and TRBJ2-3, with 7 nucleotides matching TRBD2. There are 14 residues in the CDR3. Germline V gene data show CDR1 as MNHEY and CDR2 as SMNVEV (reference sequence). Trimming at V came to 6 bases and at J to 6 bases, leaving 9 bases not matched to a gene. CDR3: CASRQLGRPDTQYF. The CDR3, as DNA: TGTGCCAGCAGGCAACTCGGGAGGCCCGATACGCAGTATTTT.

For the CDR3, the DNA is TGTGCCAGCAGCTTAAGCGCCGATAGCAATCAGCCCCAGCATTTT. Amino acid sequence: CASSLSADSNQPQHF. The chain joins TRBV11-2 to TRBJ1-5; D gene ambiguous. Germline CDR1 and CDR2: SGHAT and FQNNGV. Trimming pared 2 bases from V and 0 bases from J, leaving 8 bases between. The CDR3 spans 15 residues.

In this sample, this clonotype turned up once. The chain carries TRBV6-2 or TRBV6-3 and TRBJ1-4; 7 bases are a match to TRBD1. Germline CDR1 is MNHEY and CDR2 is SVGEGT. The CDR3 runs 13 residues. The junction had 2 bases not matched to a gene; V was cut back by 4 bases and J by 6 bases. The DNA of the CDR3 is TGTGCCAGCAGTTCCCAGGGGGATGAAAAACTGTTTTTT. This gives the protein CASSSQGDEKLFF.

The chain uses TRBV12-3 or TRBV12-4 and TRBJ1-2; no reliable D call. V gave up 4 bases and J gave up 8 bases, with 11 bases separating them. The CDR3 contains 12 residues. For the CDR3, the DNA is TGTGCCAGCAGTTCGGGGATATTGGGCTACACCTTC. Its translation: CASSSGILGYTF.

This clonotype is labeled medium-sized. The chain recombines TRBV20-1 with TRBJ1-5, with a possible D match to TRBD1 (6 bases). The V and J ends lost 1 base and 8 bases respectively, with 21 bases between them. The CDR3 length is 16 residues. The germline gives CDR1 DFQATT, CDR2 SNEGSKA (reference sequence). DNA of the CDR3: TGCAGTGCTAGAGCTCCGCTGGACAGCCCCAGGGAGCCCCAGCATTTT. This gives the protein CSARAPLDSPREPQHF.

This chain uses TRBV7-2 with TRBJ2-2, with 12 bases fitting TRBD2. Germline V gives CDR1 SGHTA, CDR2 FQGNSA. The CDR3 covers 20 residues. V shed 2 bases, J shed 3 bases, and the junction held 13 bases outside the gene matches. In DNA, the CDR3 is TGTGCCAGCAGCTTATATATGGCACGTCTAGCGGGGGGGCACACCGGGGAGCTGTTTTTT. It yields the protein CASSLYMARLAGGHTGELFF.

V gene TRBV5-1 combines with J gene TRBJ1-6; 7 nucleotides agree with TRBD1. After removal of 4 bases from V and 9 bases from J, the junction contained 13 bases not matched to a gene. The CDR3 is 16 amino acids. The germline CDR1 and CDR2 sequences are SGHRS and YFSETQ. As DNA, the CDR3 is TGCGCCAGCAGCCCCGGGGGGGGGACAGAAGCTTCACCCCTCCACTTT. This gives the protein CASSPGGGTEASPLHF.

The chain carries TRBV6-2 or TRBV6-3 and TRBJ1-1; D uncertain. The CDR3 has 13 amino acids. CDR1 and CDR2 from the germline V gene are MNHEY and SVGEGT. Between the trimmed V and J ends, which lost 7 bases and 1 base, there was a span of 10 bases. The CDR3: CASMPRGNTEAFF. In DNA form, the CDR3 reads TGTGCCAGCATGCCTCGGGGGAACACTGAAGCTTTCTTT.

This clonotype appeared a single time. This sequence joins TRBV7-8 and TRBJ2-1; 10 positions match TRBD2. The CDR3 has 16 amino acids. Unmatched junction bases numbered 11, after V lost 5 bases and J lost 7 bases. The V gene's germline CDR1 is SGHVS and CDR2 FQNEAQ. The CDR3 nucleotides read TGTGCCAGCAGCCACCCTAGCGGGAGAGGGGGTAATGAGCAGTTCTTC. Its protein product is CASSHPSGRGGNEQFF.

This clonotype was observed a few times. The chain is built from TRBV6-1 and TRBJ1-1; 7 bases map to TRBD1. Germline CDR1 is MNHNS and CDR2 is SASEGT. V lost 7 bases and J lost 5; bases outside the gene matches: 7. CDR3 size: 13 residues. This CDR3 is CASNDRVETEAFF. In DNA, the CDR3 is TGTGCCAGCAACGACAGGGTCGAAACTGAAGCTTTCTTT.

The chain has TRBV20-1 and TRBJ1-2; no firm D call. Germline V gives CDR1 DFQATT, CDR2 SNEGSKA (reference sequence). Trimming removed 3 bases at V and 4 bases at J, with 9 bases between. This CDR3 spans 12 amino acids. Here the CDR3 DNA reads TGCAGTGCTAGGACCAACAGCTATGGCTACACCTTC. It translates to CSARTNSYGYTF.